This entry lists 15 T cell receptor beta chains sequenced from one sample in a study of T cell changes during pregnancy in multiple sclerosis. Repertoires were generated with immunoSEQ multiplex PCR, while TCRdb's copy carries only in-frame clones and drops some. Of tens of thousands of clones listed, about 92% are singletons. The sequences come from peripheral blood, collected in the first trimester of pregnancy. The receptors stem from a female donor with multiple sclerosis, enrolled in a pregnancy study.

The chain combines TRBV7-9 with TRBJ2-1, with D possibly matching TRBD2 (5 bases). V was pared by 2 bases and J by 1 base, with 12 bases between. Germline values: CDR1 SEHNR, CDR2 FQNEAQ (reference sequence). The CDR3 loop spans 16 amino acids. CDR3 coding DNA: TGTGCCAGCAGCTTAAGAGGGAGAGAGTCCTACAATGAGCAGTTCTTC. As protein: CASSLRGRESYNEQFF.

This chain joins TRBV5-1 and TRBJ1-2; 8 bases align to TRBD1. The V and J ends lost 4 bases and 6 bases, in that order; junction bases with no gene match: 17. This CDR3 is 17 amino acids long. Germline CDR1 reads SGHRS; CDR2 reads YFSETQ. The CDR3 reads CASSHGTRTGLIDGYTF. The CDR3 DNA reads TGCGCCAGCAGCCACGGAACTAGGACAGGGTTAATTGATGGCTACACCTTC.

This chain connects TRBV19 to TRBJ1-1; weak D call: TRBD1 (5 bases). This CDR3 comprises 12 residues. Trimming pared 5 bases from V and 8 bases from J, leaving 12 bases between. Germline values: CDR1 LNHDA, CDR2 SQIVND (reference sequence). As DNA, the CDR3 is TGTGCCAGTAGTGGGGCACCCGTCGAAGCTTTCTTT. Amino acid sequence: CASSGAPVEAFF.

This chain's CDR3 is CASCLAGGFNEQFF. In DNA form, the CDR3 reads TGTGCCAGCTGCCTAGCGGGGGGGTTCAATGAGCAGTTCTTC. The chain is built from TRBV6-4 and TRBJ2-1; 12 bases are shared with TRBD2. CDR3 length: 14 amino acids. V lost 8 bases to trimming and J lost 6 bases; unmatched junction nucleotides: 5. Per the germline V gene, CDR1 is MRHNA and CDR2 is SNTAGT.

This chain uses TRBV19 with TRBJ1-1; D remains ambiguous. Trimming took off 5 bases at V and 2 bases at J, with 15 bases between the two ends. Per the germline V gene, CDR1 is LNHDA and CDR2 is SQIVND (reference sequence). The CDR3 loop spans 15 amino acids. CDR3 protein: CASSVDSETNTEAFF. CDR3 in DNA: TGTGCCAGTAGTGTCGACTCGGAAACTAACACTGAAGCTTTCTTT.

The rearrangement uses TRBV5-4 and TRBJ2-1; weak D call: TRBD2 (5 bases). This CDR3 has 17 amino acids. CDR1 SGHNT and CDR2 YYREEE come from the germline V gene (reference sequence). The germline V and J ends were trimmed by 4 bases and 2 bases, with 19 bases remaining between them. CDR3 nucleotides: TGTGCCAGCAGCGCGCCTTTTACCCTAGCCGCCTACAATGAGCAGTTCTTC. Amino acids: CASSAPFTLAAYNEQFF.

The gene calls are TRBV5-8 and TRBJ2-7; 10 bases align to TRBD1. The CDR3 is 15 amino acids. J lost 5 bases, V lost 4 bases, and 9 bases had no gene match. The germline V gene encodes CDR1 SGHTS and CDR2 YDEGEE. CDR3 in amino acids: CASSLGGQGVNEQYF. The CDR3 DNA follows: TGTGCCAGCAGCCTCGGTGGACAGGGGGTTAACGAGCAGTACTTC.

V is TRBV6-1 and J is TRBJ2-1; D may be TRBD1 (6 bases). V lost 5 bases and J lost 1, with 18 bases in between. The CDR3 contains 17 residues. Germline V lookup: CDR1 MNHNS, CDR2 SASEGT. The CDR3, as DNA: TGTGCCAGCAGTCAAGAGATGCCGGGACAATCCTACAATGAGCAGTTCTTC. Its translation is CASSQEMPGQSYNEQFF.

This clone was seen only a few times. The J gene is TRBJ1-1, the V gene TRBV29-1; 7 nucleotides agree with TRBD1. The CDR3 is 14 amino acids. The junction had 10 bases not matched to a gene; V was cut back by 6 bases and J by 3 bases. From germline, CDR1 is SQVTM and CDR2 ANQGSEA. Here the CDR3 DNA reads TGCAGCGTGGTTGAGACAGGGTGGGACACTGAAGCTTTCTTT. This codes for CSVVETGWDTEAFF.

The chain uses TRBV10-3 and TRBJ2-3, with a possible D match to TRBD1 (6 bases). The CDR3 is 15 residues long. V was trimmed by 6 bases and J by 2 bases, leaving 15 bases between them. Germline V gene lookup returns CDR1 ENHRY and CDR2 SYGVKD. The CDR3 sequence: CAIRNPTGATDTQYF. In DNA, the CDR3 is TGTGCCATCAGGAACCCGACAGGAGCCACAGATACGCAGTATTTT.

The chain couples TRBV10-3 to TRBJ2-7, with D possibly being TRBD1 (5 bases). Germline V lookup: CDR1 ENHRY, CDR2 SYGVKD. V lost 3 bases and J lost 2, with 14 bases in between. The CDR3 covers 15 residues. The CDR3 spells CAISEPTVYTYEQYF. CDR3 nucleotide sequence: TGTGCCATCAGTGAACCGACAGTGTATACCTACGAGCAGTACTTC.

V gene TRBV21-1 combines with J gene TRBJ1-5; the table's D gene call, TRBD1, was not cross checked with the DNA. TRBV21-1 is given as a pseudogene. The CDR3 length is 17 residues. This CDR3 is CASSLFPTRHSNQPQHF. For the CDR3, the DNA is TGTGCCAGCAGCTTGTTTCCGACAAGACATAGCAATCAGCCCCAGCATTTT.

Here the CDR3 reads CASSKHYGFFVSNYGYTF. DNA for the CDR3: TGTGCCAGCAGCAAACACTACGGGTTCTTCGTATCTAACTATGGCTACACCTTC. The gene calls are TRBV21-1 and TRBJ1-2. TRBV21-1 is a recognized pseudogene. The CDR3 is made up of 18 amino acids.

This chain joins TRBV29-1 and TRBJ1-1; D is perhaps TRBD1 (6 bases). This CDR3 contains 15 residues. Trimming took off 7 bases at V and 1 base at J, with 19 bases between the two ends. Per germline, CDR1 SQVTM and CDR2 ANQGSEA. The CDR3 protein is CSARISTGPNTEAFF. The CDR3 DNA follows: TGCAGCGCAAGAATTTCGACAGGCCCGAACACTGAAGCTTTCTTT.

There are a few counts of this clone. The CDR3 loop reads CASSRQLGEGSDEQYF. The CDR3 DNA is TGTGCCAGCAGCCGACAACTAGGAGAGGGTTCGGACGAGCAGTACTTC. J is TRBJ2-7 and V is TRBV4-2; TRBD2 might be the D (5 bases). The germline gives CDR1 LGHNA, CDR2 YNFKEQ. The CDR3 covers 16 residues. V was trimmed by 4 bases and J by 5 bases, leaving 21 bases between them.